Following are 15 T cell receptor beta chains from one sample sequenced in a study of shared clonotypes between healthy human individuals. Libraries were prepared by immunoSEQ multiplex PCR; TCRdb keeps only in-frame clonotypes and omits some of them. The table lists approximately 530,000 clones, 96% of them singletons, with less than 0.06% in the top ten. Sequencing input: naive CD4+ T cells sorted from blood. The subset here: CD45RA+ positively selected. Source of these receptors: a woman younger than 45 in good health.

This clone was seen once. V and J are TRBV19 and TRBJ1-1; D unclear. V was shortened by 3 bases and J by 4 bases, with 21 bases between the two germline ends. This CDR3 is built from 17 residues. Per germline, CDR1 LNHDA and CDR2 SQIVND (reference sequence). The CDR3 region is CASSMAGSRGMGTEAFF. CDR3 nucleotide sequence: TGTGCCAGTAGTATGGCGGGGTCGCGAGGAATGGGCACTGAAGCTTTCTTT.

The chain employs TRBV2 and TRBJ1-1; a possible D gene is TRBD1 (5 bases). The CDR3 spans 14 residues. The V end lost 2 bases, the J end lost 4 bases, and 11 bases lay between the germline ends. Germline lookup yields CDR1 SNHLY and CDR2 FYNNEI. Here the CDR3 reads CASSENVGTTEAFF. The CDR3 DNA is TGTGCCAGCAGTGAAAATGTGGGGACCACTGAAGCTTTCTTT.

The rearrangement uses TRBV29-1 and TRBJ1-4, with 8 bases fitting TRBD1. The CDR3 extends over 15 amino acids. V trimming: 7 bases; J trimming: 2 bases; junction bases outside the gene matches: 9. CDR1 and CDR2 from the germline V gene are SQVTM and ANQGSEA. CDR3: CSAGTGGATNEKLFF. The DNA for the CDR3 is TGCAGCGCTGGGACAGGTGGGGCCACTAATGAAAAACTGTTTTTT.

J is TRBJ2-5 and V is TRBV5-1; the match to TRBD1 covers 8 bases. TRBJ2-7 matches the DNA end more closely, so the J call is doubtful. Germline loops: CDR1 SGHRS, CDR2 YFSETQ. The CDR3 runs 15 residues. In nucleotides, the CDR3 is TGCGCCAGCAGCGAGGGACAGGCTAGCTCCTACGAGCAGTACTTC. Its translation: CASSEGQASSYEQYF.

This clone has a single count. The CDR3 bases are TGTGCCACAAGAAGGGGAACGGGAGAGACCCAGTACTTC. It encodes CATRRGTGETQYF. The chain carries TRBV6-6 and TRBJ2-5; D may be TRBD1 (5 bases). This CDR3 is 13 amino acids long. CDR1 is MNHNY, CDR2 SVGAGI, per germline (reference sequence). V dropped 10 bases and J dropped 4 bases, with 16 bases sitting between them.

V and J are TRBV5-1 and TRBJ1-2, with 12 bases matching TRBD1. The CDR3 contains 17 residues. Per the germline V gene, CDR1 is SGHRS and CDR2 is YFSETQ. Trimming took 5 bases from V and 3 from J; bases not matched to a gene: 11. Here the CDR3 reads CASRPRGQGAVDYGYTF. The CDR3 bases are TGCGCCAGCAGACCACGGGGACAGGGGGCCGTAGACTATGGCTACACCTTC.

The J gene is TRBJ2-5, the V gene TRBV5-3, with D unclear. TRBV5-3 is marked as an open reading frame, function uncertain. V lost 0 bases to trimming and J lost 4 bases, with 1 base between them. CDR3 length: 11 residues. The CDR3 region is CARSLVETQYF. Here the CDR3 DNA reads TGTGCCAGAAGCTTGGTAGAGACCCAGTACTTC.

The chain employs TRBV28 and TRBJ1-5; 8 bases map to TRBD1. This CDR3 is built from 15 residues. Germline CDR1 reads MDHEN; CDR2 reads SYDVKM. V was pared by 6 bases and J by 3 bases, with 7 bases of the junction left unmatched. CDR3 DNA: TGTGCCAGCAGCACAACAGGGGGGAACAATCAGCCCCAGCATTTT. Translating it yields CASSTTGGNNQPQHF.

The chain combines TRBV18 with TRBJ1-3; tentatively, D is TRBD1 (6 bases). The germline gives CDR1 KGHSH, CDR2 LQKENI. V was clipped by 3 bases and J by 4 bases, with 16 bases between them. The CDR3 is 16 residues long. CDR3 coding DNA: TGTGCCAGCTCACCCCTGACAGGACTCGGAGGAAACACCATATATTTT. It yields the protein CASSPLTGLGGNTIYF.

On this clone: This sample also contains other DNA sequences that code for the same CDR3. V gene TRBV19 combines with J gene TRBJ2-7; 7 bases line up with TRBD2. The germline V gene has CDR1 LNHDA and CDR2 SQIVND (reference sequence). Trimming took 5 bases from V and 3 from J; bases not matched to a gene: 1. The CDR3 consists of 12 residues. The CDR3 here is CASSSGGYEQYF. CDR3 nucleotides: TGTGCCAGTAGTTCGGGGGGCTACGAGCAGTACTTC.

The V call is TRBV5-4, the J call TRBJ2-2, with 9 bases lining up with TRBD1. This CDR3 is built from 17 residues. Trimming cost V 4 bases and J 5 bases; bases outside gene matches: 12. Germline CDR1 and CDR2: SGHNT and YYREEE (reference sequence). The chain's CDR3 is CASSHPYRTGDTGELFF. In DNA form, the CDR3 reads TGTGCCAGCAGCCATCCTTATAGGACAGGGGATACCGGGGAGCTGTTTTTT.

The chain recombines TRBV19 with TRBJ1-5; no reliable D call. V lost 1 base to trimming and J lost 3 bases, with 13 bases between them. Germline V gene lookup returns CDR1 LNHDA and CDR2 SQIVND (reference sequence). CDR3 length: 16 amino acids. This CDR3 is CASSIVPQAYNQPQHF. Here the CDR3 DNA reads TGTGCCAGTAGTATAGTCCCCCAGGCGTACAATCAGCCCCAGCATTTT.

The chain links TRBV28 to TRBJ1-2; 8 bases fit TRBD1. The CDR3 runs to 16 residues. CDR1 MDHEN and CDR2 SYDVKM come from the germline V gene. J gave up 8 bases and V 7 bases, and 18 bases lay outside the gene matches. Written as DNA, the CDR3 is TGTGCCAGCACCTCCCACGACAGGGGAGGGCGAGGAGGCTACACCTTC. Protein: CASTSHDRGGRGGYTF.

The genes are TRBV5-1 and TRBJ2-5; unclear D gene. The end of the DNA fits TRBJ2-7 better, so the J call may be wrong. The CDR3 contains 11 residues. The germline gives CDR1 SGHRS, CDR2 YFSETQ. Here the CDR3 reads CASSNYYEQYF. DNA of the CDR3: TGCGCCAGCAGCAACTACTACGAGCAGTACTTC.

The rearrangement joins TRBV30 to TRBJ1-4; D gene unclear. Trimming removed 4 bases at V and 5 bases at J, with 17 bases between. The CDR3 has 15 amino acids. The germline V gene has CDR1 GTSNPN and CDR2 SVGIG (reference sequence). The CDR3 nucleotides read TGTGCCTGGAAAGTTGACCGGATCTCAAATGAAAAACTGTTTTTT. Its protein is CAWKVDRISNEKLFF.